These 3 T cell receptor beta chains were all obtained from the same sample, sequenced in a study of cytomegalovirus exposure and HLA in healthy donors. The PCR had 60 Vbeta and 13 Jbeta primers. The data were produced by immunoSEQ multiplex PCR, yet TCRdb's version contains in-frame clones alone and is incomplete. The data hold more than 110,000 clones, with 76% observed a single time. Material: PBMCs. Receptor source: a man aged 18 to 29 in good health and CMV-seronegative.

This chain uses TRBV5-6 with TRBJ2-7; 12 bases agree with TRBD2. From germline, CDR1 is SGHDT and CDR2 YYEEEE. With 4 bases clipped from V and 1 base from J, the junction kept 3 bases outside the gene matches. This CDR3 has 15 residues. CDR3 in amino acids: CASSHGLAGSYEQYF. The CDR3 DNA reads TGTGCCAGCAGCCACGGACTAGCGGGGTCCTACGAGCAGTACTTC.

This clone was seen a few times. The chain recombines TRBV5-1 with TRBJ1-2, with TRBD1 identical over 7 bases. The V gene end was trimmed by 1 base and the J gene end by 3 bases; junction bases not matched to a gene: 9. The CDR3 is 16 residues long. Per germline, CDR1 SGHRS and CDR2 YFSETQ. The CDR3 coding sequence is TGCGCCAGCAGCTTGTCGGCACAGGGGATGGACTATGGCTACACCTTC. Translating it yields CASSLSAQGMDYGYTF.

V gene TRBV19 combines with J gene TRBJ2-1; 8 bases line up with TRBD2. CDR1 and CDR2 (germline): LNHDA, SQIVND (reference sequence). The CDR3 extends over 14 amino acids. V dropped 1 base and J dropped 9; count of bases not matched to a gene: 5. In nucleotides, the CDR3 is TGTGCCAGTAGTATAGCGGCTAGCGGGCCTGAGCAGTTCTTC. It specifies CASSIAASGPEQFF.